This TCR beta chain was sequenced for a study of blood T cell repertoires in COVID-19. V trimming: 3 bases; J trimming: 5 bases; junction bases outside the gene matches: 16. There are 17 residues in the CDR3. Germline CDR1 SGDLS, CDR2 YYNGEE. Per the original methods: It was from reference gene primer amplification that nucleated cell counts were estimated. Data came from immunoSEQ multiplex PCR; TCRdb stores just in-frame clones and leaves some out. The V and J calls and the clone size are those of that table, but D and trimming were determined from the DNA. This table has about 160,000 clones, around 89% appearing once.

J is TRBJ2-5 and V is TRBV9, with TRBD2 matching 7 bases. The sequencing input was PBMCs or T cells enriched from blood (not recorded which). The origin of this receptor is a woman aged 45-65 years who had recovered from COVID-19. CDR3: CASSADPAGGVKETQYF. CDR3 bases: TGTGCCAGCAGCGCCGACCCGGCTGGGGGGGTCAAGGAGACCCAGTACTTC.